This T cell receptor (beta chain) derives from a study of CD8+CD57+ T cells in acquired aplastic anemia. The overall study: Mean yield of DNA from sorted CD4+ and CD8+ cells was 2.5 to 4 ug. The average read count for CD4+ cells in healthy donors was 9 million to 14 million. Study-wide points: Patients and controls shared twenty-nine CD8+ CDR3 sequences, highly expressed in patients. With respect to CD8+ Simpson's diversity, patients and controls did not differ significantly.

Of note for this clonotype: Its antigen is not identified.

Genomic DNA served as template for TCR beta VDJ and CDR3 profiling. TCRdb processed the reads anew with MiXCR; each CDR3 protein has one entry. The table includes about 110,000 distinct CDR3 sequences, roughly 50% detected once. The CDR3 spans 16 residues. V lost 1 base to trimming and J lost 3 bases, with 15 bases between them. Germline values: CDR1 MGHDK, CDR2 SYGVNS. Sequencing used sorted CD4+, CD8+, or CD8+CD57+ T cells (not recorded which) from PBMCs. This chain uses TRBV25-1 with TRBJ1-1; unclear D gene. This TCR was recovered from a human donor in good health, serving as a control. Here the CDR3 reads CASSESGKGKYTEAFF. The CDR3 DNA is TGTGCCAGCAGTGAATCAGGCAAGGGAAAATACACTGAAGCTTTCTTT.